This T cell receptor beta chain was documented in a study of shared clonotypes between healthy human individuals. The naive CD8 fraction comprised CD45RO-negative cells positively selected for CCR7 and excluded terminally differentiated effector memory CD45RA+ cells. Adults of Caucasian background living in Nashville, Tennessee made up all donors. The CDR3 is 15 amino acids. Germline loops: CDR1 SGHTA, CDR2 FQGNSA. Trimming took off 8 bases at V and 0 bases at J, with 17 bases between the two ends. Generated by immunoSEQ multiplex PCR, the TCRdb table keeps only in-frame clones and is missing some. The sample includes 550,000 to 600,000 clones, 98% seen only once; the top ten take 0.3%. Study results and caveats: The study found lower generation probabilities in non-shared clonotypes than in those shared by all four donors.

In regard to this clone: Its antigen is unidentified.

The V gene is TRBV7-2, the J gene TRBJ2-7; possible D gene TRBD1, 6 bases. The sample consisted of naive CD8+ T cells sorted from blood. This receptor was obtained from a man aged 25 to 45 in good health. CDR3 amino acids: CASQLITGLSYEQYF. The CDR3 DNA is TGTGCCAGCCAGCTTATCACAGGGCTCTCCTACGAGCAGTACTTC.